These 18 T cell receptor beta chains originate from one sample sequenced in a study of T-cell memory formation after mild COVID-19. TCRdb reprocessed the 5' RACE reads with MiXCR, giving one entry per CDR3 protein. The table has about 360,000 distinct CDR3 sequences, 13% seen once. The sample consisted of PBMCs or a T cell subset sorted from them (not recorded which). The receptor set was obtained from a young man who had mild COVID-19 (a few samples of this study predate the infection). Cell type and time point are not known.

The V and J genes are TRBV6-5 and TRBJ1-1, with D possibly TRBD1 on 5 matching bases. The CDR3 has 13 amino acids. V was pared by 2 bases and J by 5 bases, with 9 bases between. Per the germline V gene, CDR1 is MNHEY and CDR2 is SVGAGI. CDR3 DNA sequence: TGTGCCAGCAGTTACGATGGGGGGACTGAAGCTTTCTTT. It translates to CASSYDGGTEAFF.

The V call is TRBV7-9, the J call TRBJ2-1; no firm D call. Germline CDR1 reads SEHNR; CDR2 reads FQNEAQ (reference sequence). V shed 5 bases and J shed 9 bases, with 17 bases lying between them. The CDR3 totals 14 residues. CDR3 sequence (DNA): TGTGCCAGCAGCCTTGGGCCTAGAGGATCTGAGCAGTTCTTC. Amino acid sequence: CASSLGPRGSEQFF.

This clonotype has only a few counts. DNA for the CDR3: TGTGCCAGCAGCCTAGGCCATGAGCAGTTCTTC. The encoded protein is CASSLGHEQFF. V and J are TRBV12-3 or TRBV12-4 and TRBJ2-1; D is ambiguous. The CDR3 spans 11 residues. The ends were cut back, 6 bases at V and 8 bases at J, with 8 bases in the middle.

This clonotype has a count of ten or more. J is TRBJ2-5 and V is TRBV7-2; 10 nucleotides align to TRBD1. V dropped 4 bases and J dropped 12; count of bases not matched to a gene: 11. This CDR3 has 14 amino acids. CDR1 and CDR2 from the germline V gene are SGHTA and FQGNSA. CDR3 nucleotide sequence: TGTGCCAGCAGCTCCACGGGACAGGGGTCGTTTGAGTACTTC. It is translated as CASSSTGQGSFEYF.

This clonotype came up a few times. The J gene is TRBJ2-3, the V gene TRBV12-3 or TRBV12-4; D gene ambiguous. The V end was cut by 4 bases, the J end by 1 base, with 12 bases between. This CDR3 has 15 amino acids. The CDR3 bases are TGTGCCAGCAGTTGGCAAGGCCCCGGCACAGATACGCAGTATTTT. Translation: CASSWQGPGTDTQYF.

The table lists this clonotype with a few counts. The chain recombines TRBV9 with TRBJ1-1; D may be TRBD1 (5 bases). The CDR3 has 13 amino acids. Germline-derived CDR1 and CDR2 are SGDLS and YYNGEE. Trimming removed 0 bases at V and 4 bases at J, with 7 bases between. This chain's CDR3 is CASSVGGTTEAFF. The CDR3 bases are TGTGCCAGCAGCGTAGGCGGGACCACTGAAGCTTTCTTT.

This clonotype was observed a few times. The chain employs TRBV20-1 and TRBJ2-1, with a weak D call TRBD2 (5 bases). Germline values: CDR1 DFQATT, CDR2 SNEGSKA (reference sequence). Trimming took off 6 bases at V and 0 bases at J, with 15 bases between the two ends. This CDR3 region has 15 residues. The CDR3 loop is CSALRTQSSYNEQFF. CDR3 nucleotides: TGCAGTGCCCTGAGGACTCAGAGCTCCTACAATGAGCAGTTCTTC.

The chain uses TRBV7-9 and TRBJ1-1; unclear D gene. Germline V gene sequence: CDR1 SEHNR, CDR2 FQNEAQ (reference sequence). V lost 0 bases and J lost 6, with 5 bases in between. The CDR3 covers 12 residues. Here the CDR3 DNA reads TGTGCCAGCAGCTTAGCCGGGCCTGAAGCTTTCTTT. It codes for CASSLAGPEAFF.

A few counts support this clonotype. V is TRBV7-2 and J is TRBJ2-3; no clear D. This CDR3 region has 15 residues. Germline CDR1 is SGHTA and CDR2 is FQGNSA. Trimming pared 0 bases from V and 3 bases from J, leaving 10 bases between. This CDR3 reads CASSLAVTLTDTQYF. CDR3 DNA: TGTGCCAGCAGCTTAGCGGTCACTCTTACAGATACGCAGTATTTT.

The gene calls are TRBV5-8 and TRBJ1-3, with TRBD1 matching 8 bases. Germline lookup yields CDR1 SGHTS and CDR2 YDEGEE. V trimming: 3 bases; J trimming: 0 bases; junction bases outside the gene matches: 5. The CDR3 sequence is 16 residues long. CDR3 DNA sequence: TGTGCCAGCAGCTCTGGACAGGGATACTCTGGAAACACCATATATTTT. Translating gives CASSSGQGYSGNTIYF.

This CDR3 is CSVMTGGYEQYF. In DNA, the CDR3 is TGCAGCGTGATGACAGGGGGCTACGAGCAGTACTTC. V is TRBV29-1 and J is TRBJ2-7; TRBD1 aligns across 9 bases. With V trimmed by 6 bases and J by 3 bases, 3 bases remained unmatched. This CDR3 comprises 12 residues. CDR1 and CDR2 (germline): SQVTM, ANQGSEA.

The J gene is TRBJ1-2, the V gene TRBV4-1; D may be TRBD1 (5 bases). Trimming pared 1 base from V and 6 bases from J, leaving 15 bases between. CDR1 and CDR2 from the germline V gene are MGHRA and YSYEKL. This CDR3 region has 15 residues. CDR3 loop: CASSQGRGGLDGYTF. CDR3 DNA sequence: TGCGCCAGCAGCCAAGGGAGGGGTGGATTGGATGGCTACACCTTC.

Only a few counts were recorded for this clonotype. The chain has TRBV6-6 and TRBJ2-3; possibly TRBD2 for D (6 bases). The V gene lost 7 bases and the J gene lost 4 bases, with 12 bases spanning the gap. The germline V gene has CDR1 MNHNY and CDR2 SVGAGI (reference sequence). This CDR3 is 13 amino acids long. As DNA, the CDR3 is TGTGCCAGCACCCATGGAGGGGCAGATACGCAGTATTTT. Translating gives CASTHGGADTQYF.

This clonotype was picked up a small number of times. The chain employs TRBV13 and TRBJ2-7; 7 nucleotides agree with TRBD1. From germline, CDR1 is PRHDT and CDR2 FYEKMQ (reference sequence). V shed 4 bases and J 5 bases; nucleotides not matched to a gene: 8. The length of the CDR3 is 14 residues. The DNA of the CDR3 is TGTGCCAGCAGCTATCAGACAGGGTTCGACGAGCAGTACTTC. Residues: CASSYQTGFDEQYF.

J is TRBJ1-5 and V is TRBV10-2; maybe TRBD1 (5 bases). The CDR3 loop spans 13 amino acids. The germline gives CDR1 WSHSY, CDR2 SAAADI. Trimming took 2 bases from V and 5 from J, leaving 7 bases between them. The CDR3 loop reads CASSEKGYQPQHF. CDR3 in DNA: TGCGCCAGCAGTGAGAAGGGGTATCAGCCCCAGCATTTT.

This CDR3 reads CASSLTTGRAFF. DNA for the CDR3: TGTGCCAGCAGTCTAACGACAGGGCGGGCTTTCTTT. The gene calls are TRBV12-3 or TRBV12-4 and TRBJ1-1; TRBD1 aligns across 7 bases. Trimming at V came to 5 bases and at J to 11 bases, leaving 8 bases not matched to a gene. This CDR3 has 12 residues.

This clonotype was seen a handful of times. The V and J genes are TRBV29-1 and TRBJ2-5, with D perhaps TRBD1 (5 bases). Trimming stripped 4 bases from V and 5 bases from J, with 14 bases between. Germline CDR1 reads SQVTM; CDR2 reads ANQGSEA. The CDR3 is 13 amino acids. This chain's CDR3 is CSVVPQGSETQYF. CDR3 sequence (DNA): TGCAGCGTTGTTCCCCAGGGTTCTGAGACCCAGTACTTC. The full variable domain, in which reference TRBV29-1 and TRBJ2-5 provide the parts outside the CDR3, is SAVISQKPSRDICQRGTSLTIQCQVDSQVTMMFWYRQQPGQSLTLIATANQGSEATYESGFVIDKFPISRPNLTFSTLTVSNMSPEDSSIYLCSVVPQGSETQYFGPGTRLLVL.

The V gene is TRBV5-1, the J gene TRBJ2-6; D not certain. Trimming pared 4 bases from V and 2 bases from J, leaving 10 bases between. The CDR3 contains 15 residues. Germline V CDR1 and CDR2: SGHRS, YFSETQ. CDR3 in DNA: TGCGCCAGCAGCCAAAGTTTAGCTGGGGCCAACGTCCTGACTTTC. Translation gives CASSQSLAGANVLTF.